This T cell receptor beta chain is from a study of blood T cells in healthy people across ages. The study's findings and limits: Age brought a roughly linear fall in TCR beta diversity measured per million T cells. It was not known whether donors were CMV positive (a possible confounder of expanded clonotype changes). Comparison with aged donors showed that long-lived donors had more naive CD4+ cells and higher diversity.

Using a J-beta primer mix together with a sample-barcoded 5' primer, a second PCR was run for roughly 7 to 11 cycles. Each CDR3 protein is one row after TCRdb ran MiXCR on the 5' RACE reads. This table has 650,000 to 1,000,000 distinct CDR3 sequences, around 34% appearing once. Regarding this clonotype: Its antigen is not known.

Trimming shortened V by 6 bases and J by 6 bases, and 14 bases separated the two germline ends. Germline assignment: CDR1 MNHEY and CDR2 SVGAGI. The CDR3 has 14 amino acids. The TCR sequence derives from a man younger than 30 in good health. The V and J genes are TRBV6-5 and TRBJ2-2; possible D gene TRBD2, 5 bases. The sample consisted of blood. The CDR3 DNA reads TGTGCCAGCAGCCTACACCGGGGAGCCGGGGAGCTGTTTTTT. Residues: CASSLHRGAGELFF.